This T cell receptor beta chain is drawn from a study of blood T cell repertoires in COVID-19. Libraries were prepared by immunoSEQ multiplex PCR; TCRdb keeps only in-frame clonotypes and omits some of them. The table shows about 99,000 clones, with roughly four fifths occurring only once. V was pared by 1 base and J by 9 bases, with 6 bases of the junction left unmatched. This CDR3 has 15 residues. The germline CDR1 and CDR2 sequences are SGHNT and YENEEA. The chain recombines TRBV11-3 with TRBJ2-1; 10 bases map to TRBD2. The specimen sequenced was peripheral blood. This sequence was found in a man aged 80 or over with COVID-19, enrolled during active disease. CDR3 DNA: TGTGCCAGCAGCTTAGTAACTAGCGGGGAGGCTGAGCAGTTCTTC. Its protein is CASSLVTSGEAEQFF.